This TCR beta chain was identified during a study of T cells in Graves' hyperthyroidism and ophthalmopathy. Overall study: Peripheral blood collection took place at initial diagnosis, before any treatment.

The CDR3 is 14 residues long. Trimming left V 7 bases short and J 1 base short, with 14 bases between. Germline CDR1 MDHEN, CDR2 SYDVKM. This clonotype came up many times. The antigen remains unidentified. General study findings and limits: From stable hyperthyroidism, ophthalmopathy was separated by a 13 V-J model.

Researchers took RNA transcripts and amplified the TCR beta CDR3 regions from them. TCR CDR3 underwent first-round RT-PCR with the HTBI primer set. MiXCR, applied by TCRdb to the multiplex PCR reads, yields one record per CDR3 protein. The top ten hold roughly a third of the sample, which has 350,000 or so distinct CDR3 sequences, approximately 18% seen once. The sample consisted of blood. This TCR was sampled from a woman aged 25-40 years with Graves' hyperthyroidism that later progressed to Graves' ophthalmopathy. J is TRBJ2-7 and V is TRBV28; D ambiguous. In DNA, the CDR3 is TGTGCCAGCACCCCCCCCGGCGTTTCCTACGAGCAGTACTTC. Its protein is CASTPPGVSYEQYF.